A selection of T cell receptor beta chains follows, all from one sample in a study of blood T cell repertoires in COVID-19. The table came from immunoSEQ multiplex PCR; TCRdb's copy has only in-frame clones and leaves some out. Here the sample spans tens of thousands of clones, over 75% being singletons. The sequenced material came from peripheral blood. The receptors come from a human donor in a cohort sampled during active COVID-19. The CDR3 runs from the conserved cysteine through the conserved F or W. The D gene is left open where the match is weak. A row's size may be missing; if present it is once, few, many or a size class.

CDR3 DNA	CDR3 protein	D gene	V gene	J gene	clone size
TGCGCCAGCAGCTTGGTCGAGTCTGGGGCCAACGTCCTGACTTTC	CASSLVESGANVLTF	-	TRBV5-1	TRBJ2-6	-
TGTGCCAGCAGCGTAGAACAGGGGGCTTACGAGCAGTACTTC	CASSVEQGAYEQYF	TRBD1	TRBV9	TRBJ2-7	-
TGTGCCAGCAGCCGGGACTACAATCTGTACGAGCAGTACTTC	CASSRDYNLYEQYF	TRBD2	TRBV27	TRBJ2-7	-
TGTGCCAGCAGCCCGGCGGGGAGACAAGAGACCCAGTACTTC	CASSPAGRQETQYF	-	TRBV7-7	TRBJ2-5	-
TGCGCCAGCAGCAACCCCCCCAAGGGACAGTATAGCAATCAGCCCCAGCATTTT	CASSNPPKGQYSNQPQHF	TRBD1	TRBV10-1	TRBJ1-5	-
TGCGCCAGCAGAGTATACAGCCAAGAGACCCAGTACTTC	CASRVYSQETQYF	-	TRBV5-1	TRBJ2-5	-
TGTGCCAGTAGTCTCCCCCCGGGACAGGGAAACATTCAGTACTTC	CASSLPPGQGNIQYF	TRBD1	TRBV19	TRBJ2-4	once
TGTGCCATCAATCCGACTAGCGGGGTAGGCACGGGTACCGGGGAGCTGTTTTTT	CAINPTSGVGTGTGELFF	TRBD2	TRBV10-3	TRBJ2-2	-
TGTGCCAGCAGTTCGAGCTGGGACAGGGGGCATCAGCCCCAGCATTTT	CASSSSWDRGHQPQHF	TRBD1	TRBV28	TRBJ1-5	-
TGTGCCACGAGAGGACTGGAAGAGACCCAGTACTTC	CATRGLEETQYF	-	TRBV15	TRBJ2-5	-
TGTGCCAGCAGCCCCAGGGACAGGGGTAATTCACCCCTCCACTTT	CASSPRDRGNSPLHF	TRBD1	TRBV9	TRBJ1-6	-
TGTGCCAGCAGTCCTTGGACAGGGGGCTATGGCTACACCTTC	CASSPWTGGYGYTF	TRBD1	TRBV28	TRBJ1-2	-
TGTGCCAGCAGCGTCGGGACAGGGGCAGATACGCAGTATTTT	CASSVGTGADTQYF	TRBD1	TRBV5-8	TRBJ2-3	-
TGTGCCAGCAGTGAACGGGGTTTTGATGCCGGGGAGCTGTTTTTT	CASSERGFDAGELFF	-	TRBV6-1	TRBJ2-2	-
TGTGCCAGCAGCCTTCGACTTACGACGTCCGGGGAGCTGTTTTTT	CASSLRLTTSGELFF	-	TRBV3-1/TRBV3-2	TRBJ2-2	-
TGTGCCAGCACCCCCGGGAGCTTCCAAGAGACCCAGTACTTC	CASTPGSFQETQYF	-	TRBV6-5	TRBJ2-5	-
TGTGCCAGCAGCCATCCCGGACAGGGCGACGCACCCCTCCACTTT	CASSHPGQGDAPLHF	TRBD1	TRBV4-2	TRBJ1-6	-
TGTGCCAGTAGTATCTTCCCGAACACTGAAGCTTTCTTT	CASSIFPNTEAFF	-	TRBV19	TRBJ1-1	few
TGTGCCAGCAGAGCCGGGACAGCGAACACCGGGGAGCTGTTTTTT	CASRAGTANTGELFF	TRBD1	TRBV9	TRBJ2-2	-
TGTGCCAGCAGCCCTCTGGTAGGGGCCCCCACTGAAGCTTTCTTT	CASSPLVGAPTEAFF	-	TRBV7-7	TRBJ1-1	-
TGTGCTAGTGGTAGCGGGAGGGCCTCCGGCAATGAGCAGTTCTTC	CASGSGRASGNEQFF	TRBD2	TRBV12-5	TRBJ2-1	-
TGCGCCAGCGCATCACGGGTCAACTACGAGCAGTACTTC	CASASRVNYEQYF	-	TRBV5-1	TRBJ2-7	-
TGTGCCAGCAGTACAGCAACCGGAAACACCATATATTTT	CASSTATGNTIYF	-	TRBV27	TRBJ1-3	-
TGTGCCAGCAGCTTCCGGGACAGGGCCGAGCAGTACTTC	CASSFRDRAEQYF	TRBD1	TRBV5-6	TRBJ2-7	-
TGTGCCAGCTCACTTGACACCGATGGAAAACTGTTTTTT	CASSLDTDGKLFF	-	TRBV18	TRBJ1-4	few
TGCGCCAGCAGTGAGTGGAAGGGGGCTTCTGGAAACACCATATATTTT	CASSEWKGASGNTIYF	TRBD1	TRBV10-2	TRBJ1-3	-
TGTGCCAGCAGCCCGCCTCTGACAGCCCCTGGGGTCGAGCAGTACTTC	CASSPPLTAPGVEQYF	-	TRBV6-6	TRBJ2-7	-